The present T cell receptor beta chain was sequenced within a study of shared clonotypes between healthy human individuals. The CDR3 length is 15 residues. Per germline, CDR1 SNHLY and CDR2 FYNNEI. The V end lost 6 bases, the J end lost 2 bases, and 15 bases lay between the germline ends. Data came from immunoSEQ multiplex PCR; TCRdb stores just in-frame clones and leaves some out. The repertoire consists of about 700,000 clones, with approximately 79% occurring once and the leading ten covering less than 2%. The material sequenced was memory CD4+ T cells sorted from blood. As for subset: CD45RA-negative fraction. The TCR comes from a woman aged 25 to 45 in good health. The chain couples TRBV2 to TRBJ2-3; D perhaps matches TRBD2 (6 bases). DNA for the CDR3: TGTGCCAGCAGATACCGAGCGGGTTACACAGATACGCAGTATTTT. Translated, it gives CASRYRAGYTDTQYF. Full variable domain (rest looked up from reference TRBV2 and TRBJ2-3): EPEVTQTPSHQVTQMGQEVILRCVPISNHLYFYWYRQILGQKVEFLVSFYNNEISEKSEIFDDQFSVERPDGSNFTLKIRSTKLEDSAMYFCASRYRAGYTDTQYFGPGTRLTVL.